The 24 T cell receptor beta chains presented below share a single source sample, sequenced in a study of cytomegalovirus exposure and HLA in healthy donors. The PCR had 60 Vbeta and 13 Jbeta primers. The repertoire was sequenced with immunoSEQ multiplex PCR; TCRdb's copy has only in-frame clones and lacks some. The repertoire has some 67,000 clones, just under 80% of them found once; the top ten carry approximately 9.8%. The sample taken for sequencing was PBMCs. The source is a man aged 35-49 years in good health and CMV-seronegative.

This sequence joins TRBV4-1 and TRBJ1-1; unclear D gene. The V gene's germline CDR1 is MGHRA and CDR2 YSYEKL. The V end was cut by 0 bases, the J end by 1 base, with 9 bases between. This CDR3 region has 15 residues. CDR3 region: CASSQDQRRNTEAFF. For the CDR3, the DNA is TGCGCCAGCAGCCAAGATCAGAGGCGGAACACTGAAGCTTTCTTT.

This clone was recorded a few times. Written as DNA, the CDR3 is TGTGCCAGCAGTGACGCGGCGGCGAACACCGGGGAGCTGTTTTTT. Translating it yields CASSDAAANTGELFF. The genes are TRBV6-4 and TRBJ2-2; D is unresolved. The CDR3 runs to 15 residues. Deletions cut 2 bases from V and 0 bases from J, with 7 bases between. From germline, CDR1 is MRHNA and CDR2 SNTAGT.

V and J are TRBV18 and TRBJ1-5, with TRBD1 matching 8 bases. V trimming: 5 bases; J trimming: 6 bases; junction bases outside the gene matches: 9. The CDR3 covers 15 residues. Germline CDR1 is KGHSH and CDR2 is LQKENI. The CDR3 loop reads CASSASQGAGQPQHF. The CDR3 DNA reads TGTGCCAGCTCAGCGTCTCAGGGGGCAGGTCAGCCCCAGCATTTT.

The CDR3 reads CASSLAGESYEQYF. The CDR3 coding sequence is TGCGCCAGCAGCTTGGCGGGGGAGTCCTACGAGCAGTACTTC. This chain links TRBV5-1 with TRBJ2-7; D might be TRBD2 (6 bases). Germline CDR1 reads SGHRS; CDR2 reads YFSETQ. The V and J ends lost 0 bases and 1 base respectively, with 8 bases between them. CDR3 length: 14 residues.

The V call is TRBV14, the J call TRBJ2-7; 10 bases align to TRBD1. The junction had 8 bases not matched to a gene; V was cut back by 5 bases and J by 4 bases. CDR1 is SGHDN and CDR2 is FVKESK in the germline V gene. This CDR3 has 15 amino acids. The CDR3, as DNA: TGTGCCAGCAGCGCACCGGGACAGGGGACTTACGAGCAGTACTTC. It translates to CASSAPGQGTYEQYF.

The chain joins TRBV28 to TRBJ2-2; 9 bases match TRBD2. CDR1 and CDR2 from the germline V gene are MDHEN and SYDVKM. The CDR3 extends over 16 amino acids. V gave up 4 bases and J gave up 3 bases; unmatched junction bases: 6. The CDR3 coding sequence is TGTGCCAGCAGTTCACCGGCTAGCGGGGACACCGGGGAGCTGTTTTTT. Amino acids: CASSSPASGDTGELFF.

This clone was detected only once. The chain employs TRBV9 and TRBJ1-1, with TRBD1 identical over 9 bases. V shed 6 bases and J 0 bases; nucleotides not matched to a gene: 6. This CDR3 is 15 amino acids long. Germline V gene data show CDR1 as SGDLS and CDR2 as YYNGEE. DNA of the CDR3: TGTGCCAGCAACATACAGGGGGCCTTGAACACTGAAGCTTTCTTT. Its protein product is CASNIQGALNTEAFF. The full variable domain, completed using reference TRBV9 and TRBJ1-1, is DSGVTQTPKHLITATGQRVTLRCSPRSGDLSVYWYQQSLDQGLQFLIQYYNGEERAKGNILERFSAQQFPDLHSELNLSSLELGDSALYFCASNIQGALNTEAFFGQGTRLTVV.

This chain connects TRBV18 to TRBJ1-1, with 7 bases aligning to TRBD1. V lost 1 base, J lost 3 bases, and 2 bases stayed unmatched. CDR3 size: 14 residues. Germline CDR1 KGHSH, CDR2 LQKENI. This chain's CDR3 is CASSPQGADTEAFF. CDR3 nucleotide sequence: TGTGCCAGCTCACCACAGGGGGCCGACACTGAAGCTTTCTTT.

The V and J genes are TRBV18 and TRBJ2-3; possibly TRBD1 for D (6 bases). The germline V and J ends were trimmed by 2 bases and 3 bases, with 9 bases remaining between them. The germline V gene has CDR1 KGHSH and CDR2 LQKENI. The CDR3 extends over 14 amino acids. CDR3 sequence: CASSPSRGTDTQYF. CDR3 DNA sequence: TGTGCCAGCTCACCAAGCAGGGGAACAGATACGCAGTATTTT.

The rearrangement uses TRBV11-2 and TRBJ2-3; D possibly corresponds to TRBD2 (5 bases). Per the germline V gene, CDR1 is SGHAT and CDR2 is FQNNGV. The CDR3 spans 16 residues. The V gene lost 1 base and the J gene lost 4 bases, with 15 bases spanning the gap. The DNA of the CDR3 is TGTGCCAGCAGCTTAGCAGGAGGAACATTTCCAGATACGCAGTATTTT. Residues: CASSLAGGTFPDTQYF. Drawing the rest from reference TRBV11-2 and TRBJ2-3, the complete variable domain is EAGVAQSPRYKIIEKRQSVAFWCNPISGHATLYWYQQILGQGPKLLIQFQNNGVVDDSQLPKDRFSAERLKGVDSTLKIQPAKLEDSAVYLCASSLAGGTFPDTQYFGPGTRLTVL.

This clone was seen once. The chain links TRBV9 to TRBJ1-1, with a possible D match to TRBD1 (6 bases). V was cut by 0 bases and J by 11 bases, with 14 bases left in between. Germline lookup yields CDR1 SGDLS and CDR2 YYNGEE. CDR3 length: 13 amino acids. CDR3 region: CASSVASRGYAFF. The CDR3 coding sequence is TGTGCCAGCAGCGTAGCTAGCAGGGGATATGCTTTCTTT. Full variable domain (rest looked up from reference TRBV9 and TRBJ1-1): DSGVTQTPKHLITATGQRVTLRCSPRSGDLSVYWYQQSLDQGLQFLIQYYNGEERAKGNILERFSAQQFPDLHSELNLSSLELGDSALYFCASSVASRGYAFFGQGTRLTVV.

The chain couples TRBV5-1 to TRBJ2-7; perhaps TRBD2 as D (5 bases). The CDR3 consists of 14 residues. Per germline, CDR1 SGHRS and CDR2 YFSETQ. Trimming shortened V by 0 bases and J by 3 bases, and 10 bases separated the two germline ends. The CDR3 here is CASSLDSDYYEQYF. Here the CDR3 DNA reads TGCGCCAGCAGCTTGGACAGCGACTACTACGAGCAGTACTTC.

This clone was found a few times. V and J are TRBV27 and TRBJ2-5, with TRBD2 matching 12 bases. This CDR3 region has 16 residues. Looked up from germline, CDR1 is MNHEY and CDR2 is SMNVEV (reference sequence). Trimming at V came to 2 bases and at J to 4 bases, leaving 5 bases not matched to a gene. CDR3 nucleotides: TGTGCCAGCAGTTTACTAGCGGGGGGGGCGGGAGAGACCCAGTACTTC. It specifies CASSLLAGGAGETQYF.

The chain couples TRBV12-5 to TRBJ1-6; D is ambiguous. Trimming took off 6 bases at V and 5 bases at J, with 11 bases between the two ends. Per germline, CDR1 LGHNT and CDR2 FRNRAP. CDR3 length: 14 residues. CDR3 DNA: TGTGCTAGTGGCCCGGGATTTAATAATTCACCCCTCCACTTT. It encodes CASGPGFNNSPLHF.

The chain uses TRBV7-2 and TRBJ2-6; D is perhaps TRBD2 (6 bases). Trimming left V 2 bases short and J 4 bases short, with 12 bases between. Germline V lookup: CDR1 SGHTA, CDR2 FQGNSA. The CDR3 contains 16 residues. CDR3 residues: CASSLNAAGGANVLTF. Here the CDR3 DNA reads TGTGCCAGCAGCTTAAATGCTGCGGGGGGGGCCAACGTCCTGACTTTC. The full variable domain, with the rest looked up from reference TRBV7-2 and TRBJ2-6, is GAGVSQSPSNKVTEKGKDVELRCDPISGHTALYWYRQSLGQGLEFLIYFQGNSAPDKSGLPSDRFSAERTGGSVSTLTIQRTQQEDSAVYLCASSLNAAGGANVLTFGAGSRLTVL.

V and J are TRBV9 and TRBJ2-5, with D perhaps matching TRBD2 (6 bases). This CDR3 has 14 residues. The germline gives CDR1 SGDLS, CDR2 YYNGEE. Deletions cut 3 bases from V and 1 base from J, with 10 bases between. The DNA for the CDR3 is TGTGCCAGCAGCGAGGGAGGCTTCCAAGAGACCCAGTACTTC. The encoded protein is CASSEGGFQETQYF.

The CDR3 protein is CASSSGQGPGQPQHF. CDR3 nucleotides: TGTGCCAGCAGCTCCGGACAGGGACCAGGGCAGCCCCAGCATTTT. The chain recombines TRBV5-4 with TRBJ1-5; the match to TRBD1 covers 8 bases. CDR3 length: 15 residues. CDR1 SGHNT and CDR2 YYREEE come from the germline V gene (reference sequence). V shed 3 bases, J shed 7 bases, and the junction held 9 bases outside the gene matches.

The chain carries TRBV7-2 and TRBJ2-3; 7 bases map to TRBD2. This CDR3 contains 16 residues. Germline V gene sequence: CDR1 SGHTA, CDR2 FQGNSA. Trimming took 5 bases from V and 6 from J; bases not matched to a gene: 14. The CDR3 region is CASSPRAGNKVDTQYF. CDR3 sequence (DNA): TGTGCCAGCAGCCCTAGAGCGGGAAACAAAGTGGATACGCAGTATTTT.

The chain has TRBV7-9 and TRBJ2-1; 9 positions agree with TRBD1. The CDR3 totals 15 residues. CDR1 and CDR2 from the germline V gene are SEHNR and FQNEAQ (reference sequence). The V gene end was trimmed by 5 bases and the J gene end by 4 bases; junction bases not matched to a gene: 6. Here the CDR3 DNA reads TGTGCCAGCAGCCACTCCGGGACAGGGTACAATGAGCAGTTCTTC. Its protein product is CASSHSGTGYNEQFF. The full variable domain, completed using reference TRBV7-9 and TRBJ2-1, is DTGVSQNPRHKITKRGQNVTFRCDPISEHNRLYWYRQTLGQGPEFLTYFQNEAQLEKSRLLSDRFSAERPKGSFSTLEIQRTEQGDSAMYLCASSHSGTGYNEQFFGPGTRLTVL.

This chain joins TRBV27 and TRBJ1-6, with 8 bases that match TRBD1. The germline CDR1 and CDR2 sequences are MNHEY and SMNVEV (reference sequence). V shed 6 bases and J 10 bases; nucleotides not matched to a gene: 5. The CDR3 is made up of 13 amino acids. The CDR3 bases are TGTGCCAGCAGCCAGGGGGCGGACTCACCCCTCCACTTT. This encodes CASSQGADSPLHF.

The V gene is TRBV7-8, the J gene TRBJ2-3; TRBD2 agrees at 8 bases. V shed 5 bases and J 0 bases; nucleotides not matched to a gene: 4. CDR1 and CDR2 (germline): SGHVS, FQNEAQ. The CDR3 loop spans 15 amino acids. The CDR3 region is CASSPGGASTDTQYF. In DNA form, the CDR3 reads TGTGCCAGCAGCCCGGGGGGGGCTAGCACAGATACGCAGTATTTT.

The chain uses TRBV11-2 and TRBJ2-5; TRBD1 might be the D (5 bases). The J call may be faulty, since TRBJ2-7 better matches the DNA end. Germline V gene data show CDR1 as SGHAT and CDR2 as FQNNGV. The CDR3 runs to 15 residues. The CDR3 sequence is CASSLGSTVPYEQYF. The DNA for the CDR3 is TGTGCCAGCAGCTTAGGGTCGACAGTTCCCTACGAGCAGTACTTC.

The chain uses TRBV28 and TRBJ1-4; perhaps TRBD1 as D (5 bases). The germline V and J ends were trimmed by 4 bases and 8 bases, with 11 bases remaining between them. Germline CDR1 is MDHEN and CDR2 is SYDVKM. The CDR3 contains 13 residues. CDR3 amino acids: CASSYAGGEKLFF. The CDR3 DNA sequence: TGTGCCAGCAGTTATGCTGGGGGGGAAAAACTGTTTTTT.

CDR3 amino acids: CASRFDGAGELFF. The DNA of the CDR3 is TGTGCCAGCAGGTTCGACGGGGCCGGGGAGCTGTTTTTT. The chain joins TRBV7-9 to TRBJ2-2, with D perhaps TRBD2 (5 bases). CDR3 length: 13 amino acids. The germline CDR1 and CDR2 sequences are SEHNR and FQNEAQ (reference sequence). V was trimmed by 6 bases and J by 6 bases, leaving 11 bases between them. Full variable domain (remainder filled in from reference TRBV7-9 and TRBJ2-2): DTGVSQNPRHKITKRGQNVTFRCDPISEHNRLYWYRQTLGQGPEFLTYFQNEAQLEKSRLLSDRFSAERPKGSFSTLEIQRTEQGDSAMYLCASRFDGAGELFFGEGSRLTVL.